The rows below give T cell receptor beta chains drawn from one sample of a study of neurological immune-mediated disorders. A single record per CDR3 protein comes from TCRdb applying MiXCR to the 5' RACE reads. The top ten clones hold 1.3% of a sample with some 120,000 distinct CDR3 sequences, about 3.2% of them seen once. Sequenced sample: PBMCs. These receptors all come from a woman aged 25 to 39 with multiple sclerosis. The CDR3 runs from the conserved cysteine through the conserved F or W. Each record gives: CDR3 length, V gene, J gene, D gene, CDR3 protein. The D gene is left open where the match is weak.

13	TRBV10-3	TRBJ1-4	.	CAISDLAKGKLFF
13	TRBV12-3/TRBV12-4	TRBJ1-2	.	CASTPTGLDGYTF
14	TRBV7-8	TRBJ1-5	.	CASSLRDFNQPQHF
14	TRBV5-1	TRBJ1-4	.	CASSFSGVNEKLFF
16	TRBV5-1	TRBJ2-6	.	CASSFPQTAGANVLTF
15	TRBV7-8	TRBJ1-3	TRBD1	CASSKTGLSGNTIYF
15	TRBV4-1	TRBJ1-1	.	CASSQATVVNTEAFF
13	TRBV4-1	TRBJ1-6	.	CASSQTTPITLNF
14	TRBV20-1	TRBJ2-5	.	CSARPAGTQETQYF
16	TRBV7-9	TRBJ2-3	.	CASSVIEISVTDTQYF
15	TRBV7-2	TRBJ1-6	.	CASSFGTASDSPLHF
13	TRBV19	TRBJ1-5	TRBD1	CATSGQGNQPQHF
18	TRBV20-1	TRBJ1-1	TRBD1	CSARILSGGAGRNTEAFF
14	TRBV5-1	TRBJ2-7	TRBD1	CASSWGQGADEQYF
15	TRBV7-9	TRBJ2-1	TRBD2	CASSRLAGVYNEQFF
13	TRBV6-2/TRBV6-3	TRBJ2-7	.	CASSSVSAYEQYF
13	TRBV6-2/TRBV6-3	TRBJ2-2	.	CASTKRIAGELFF
14	TRBV27	TRBJ1-6	.	CASSFRGVNSPLHF
13	TRBV20-1	TRBJ2-5	TRBD2	CSASIGGGETQYF
15	TRBV3-1	TRBJ2-2	TRBD1	CASSPRDRRPGELFF
15	TRBV3-1	TRBJ2-3	.	CASSLTGGPADTQYF
17	TRBV5-1	TRBJ1-1	TRBD1	CASSFNPGQGGRTEAFF
15	TRBV20-1	TRBJ2-3	TRBD1	CSARDRGQGAYTQYF
15	TRBV5-4	TRBJ2-2	.	CASSFRAAHTGELFF
14	TRBV12-3/TRBV12-4	TRBJ1-5	TRBD1	CASSFQGAKQPQHF
13	TRBV7-2	TRBJ1-1	.	CASSLQVSTEAFF
13	TRBV5-1	TRBJ2-1	.	CASSLEGGNEQFF
15	TRBV27	TRBJ1-1	TRBD1	CASSYDDRGGTEAFF
13	TRBV5-1	TRBJ2-5	.	CASKQGVQETQYF
13	TRBV10-3	TRBJ1-3	TRBD1	CAISETGGKNIYF
15	TRBV20-1	TRBJ2-5	TRBD1	CSATTLGQAGGTQYF
14	TRBV12-3/TRBV12-4	TRBJ2-2	.	CASGMDTNTGELFF
13	TRBV5-1	TRBJ1-2	TRBD1	CASSWTGHYGYTF
14	TRBV19	TRBJ1-1	.	CASTNRGGNTEAFF
12	TRBV9	TRBJ2-5	.	CASSGRRETQYF
16	TRBV20-1	TRBJ1-3	.	CSASRARLDSGNTIYF
18	TRBV7-8	TRBJ2-7	TRBD2	CASSSQLAGETSPYEQYF
16	TRBV4-3	TRBJ1-1	.	CASSRLGAGTNTEAFF
14	TRBV20-1	TRBJ1-4	.	CSARETGRYEKLFF
15	TRBV27	TRBJ2-3	TRBD1	CASSSGTGFPDTQYF
12	TRBV12-3/TRBV12-4	TRBJ1-2	.	CASSPQGRGYTF
14	TRBV6-5	TRBJ1-2	.	CASGEDRPPYGYTF
19	TRBV27	TRBJ2-3	TRBD1	CASPSVRTGKGSSTDTQYF
14	TRBV10-2	TRBJ2-3	TRBD2	CASREREEWDTQYF
14	TRBV20-1	TRBJ2-7	.	CSAVNRESSYEQYF
17	TRBV20-1	TRBJ2-7	TRBD2	CSAIINALAGGLYEQYF
15	TRBV2	TRBJ1-1	.	CASSDYRGMNTEAFF
19	TRBV5-1	TRBJ2-7	.	CASSLIPVGRDISSYEQYF
15	TRBV20-1	TRBJ1-1	.	CSARDLRGTNTEAFF
18	TRBV20-1	TRBJ2-7	TRBD2	CSARGPAPSGSHSYEQYF
12	TRBV18	TRBJ2-5	.	CASSLQQETQYF
14	TRBV20-1	TRBJ1-1	.	CSARDVSRIAEAFF
13	TRBV19	TRBJ1-5	.	CASSIGVTQPQHF
15	TRBV7-2	TRBJ2-5	.	CASSLGGVPGETQYF
12	TRBV20-1	TRBJ1-3	.	CSARVRGNTIYF
15	TRBV12-3/TRBV12-4	TRBJ2-1	.	CASSLFGTAGGEQFF
13	TRBV3-1	TRBJ1-2	.	CASSQVDSHGYTF